The present T cell receptor (beta chain) was sequenced within a study of cytomegalovirus exposure and HLA in healthy donors. Across the whole study: Clustering assigned approximately 79% of the roughly 430 genotyped donors to the Caucasian-associated ancestry cluster.

The germline gives CDR1 LGHNA, CDR2 YSLEER. This CDR3 contains 15 residues. The trim removed 4 bases at V and 6 bases at J, leaving 7 bases unmatched. Primers: 60 Vbeta forward and 13 Jbeta reverse. Libraries were prepared by immunoSEQ multiplex PCR; TCRdb keeps only in-frame clonotypes and omits some of them. The profile covers about 150,000 clones, with around 83% appearing a single time and around 2.5% taken by the ten largest. Concerning this clone itself: The antigen is undetermined.

Study-wide findings and caveats: Confirmation in vitro established that a few CMV-associated chains were specific for CMV antigens. Whilst most TCR sequences proved rare, a subset of public TCRs occurred across many donors.

The rearrangement links TRBV4-3 to TRBJ1-5, with TRBD1 matching 9 bases. Sequencing was done on a sample of PBMCs. This clonotype was sampled from a man under 40 in good health and CMV-seropositive. CDR3 residues: CASSRSGTGSQPQHF. CDR3 bases: TGCGCCAGCAGCCGCTCCGGGACAGGGAGTCAGCCCCAGCATTTT.